Listed here are 4 T cell receptor beta chains from one sample, sequenced in a study of T cell changes during pregnancy in multiple sclerosis. The protocol was immunoSEQ multiplex PCR, while the TCRdb copy is restricted to in-frame clones and leaves out a portion. The table records some 69,000 clones, more than 80% of them present only once. The source material was peripheral blood, sampled in the second trimester of pregnancy. Source of these receptors: a female donor in good health, enrolled as a control in a pregnancy study.

This chain joins TRBV5-1 and TRBJ2-1; a weak D match, TRBD1 (5 bases). The CDR3 has 15 amino acids. Germline V gene sequence: CDR1 SGHRS, CDR2 YFSETQ. With 4 bases removed from V and 0 bases from J, the gap between germline ends came to 11 bases. The CDR3 is CASSDSPNSYNEQFF. The CDR3 bases are TGCGCCAGCAGCGACAGCCCAAACTCCTACAATGAGCAGTTCTTC.

The CDR3 bases are TGTGCCAGCAGTTTCCGGACAGGGGCCATTTATCTTGAAGCTTTCTTT. Protein product: CASSFRTGAIYLEAFF. V gene TRBV27 combines with J gene TRBJ1-1, with 9 bases matching TRBD1. The germline V gene encodes CDR1 MNHEY and CDR2 SMNVEV (reference sequence). The CDR3 has 16 amino acids. V lost 3 bases and J lost 7; bases outside the gene matches: 12.

V is TRBV2 and J is TRBJ1-4; D uncertain. Deletions cut 2 bases from V and 8 bases from J, with 6 bases between. The germline CDR1 and CDR2 sequences are SNHLY and FYNNEI. The CDR3 runs 12 residues. In DNA, the CDR3 is TGTGCCAGCAGTGAACCGGGGGAAAAACTGTTTTTT. As protein: CASSEPGEKLFF.

This chain uses TRBV19 with TRBJ1-6; 8 bases map to TRBD1. Germline values: CDR1 LNHDA, CDR2 SQIVND (reference sequence). This CDR3 comprises 17 residues. With V trimmed by 7 bases and J by 8 bases, 16 bases remained unmatched. CDR3: CASTLGARGRYDSPLHF. In DNA, the CDR3 is TGTGCCAGTACCTTGGGGGCCAGGGGGCGATACGATTCACCCCTCCACTTT.